This TCR beta chain stems from a study of blood T cell repertoires in COVID-19 (dated by TCRdb to about 2020). Some background on the complete study: Collaborator samples came from the United States, Italy and Spain and covered acute and convalescent phases of COVID-19. The material from the prospective study consisted of cDNA or gDNA derived from T cells, B-cell-depleted T cells, or PBMCs. The dataset comprised deeply sampled blood TCRbeta repertoires from subjects exposed to, actively infected with, or recovered from COVID-19. Where available, HLA class I and class II types were taken from metadata supplied by the sample provider and were not determined by assay-based typing. Samples came from the ongoing ImmuneRACE study (first 160 participants) plus 1,254 subjects from 6 global collaborators. The repertoires were made available in a free public database intended to serve as a resource for research on the immune response to SARS-CoV-2. Nearly every sample came with metadata listing a de-identified subject ID, COVID-19 status, age in years and sex. The research as a whole found: The quantity of clinical and demographic metadata differed by source and by participant and was supplied without curation.

TCRbeta CDR3 regions were amplified from genomic DNA using the immunoSEQ Assay, a bias-controlled multiplex PCR. Regarding the original processing steps: The number of nucleated cells in each sample was estimated from the amplification of reference gene primers within the assay. To quantify the absolute abundance of each unique TCRbeta CDR3 rearrangement, sequence reads were collapsed and filtered. For each sample, productive Simpson clonality was calculated as the square root of Simpson's diversity index over productive rearrangements. The table comes from immuneACCESS by way of TCRdb, which keeps in-frame sequences with V and J called. Part of the clones is missing from these tables; in studies checked, under half for an unresolved V gene and the rest for unknown reasons. That table is the source of V, J and clone size, and D and trimming were worked out from the DNA. A total of approximately 160,000 clones appear in this sample, 70% to 90% of them only once. The leading ten clones occupy about 4.6% of the sample.

Participants in the prospective study were enrolled through a virtual design, were aged roughly 18 to 95 years, and lived in fewer than 30 United States geographic areas. Cohort assignment in the prospective study relied on participant-reported clinical history from a screening survey and a study questionnaire. Recovered participants in ImmuneRACE Cohort 3 were defined by two consecutive negative NP/OP PCR tests, clearance by a healthcare professional, or resolution of symptoms. In the prospective study, whole blood, serum and a nasopharyngeal or oropharyngeal swab were collected from each participant by mobile phlebotomists. Over an approximately 2-month period, participants in the prospective study had the option of providing additional blood draws and questionnaires. Prospective study blood samples were shipped either frozen or at room temperature before DNA extraction. Compared with germline, V lacks 4 bases and J lacks 8 bases; bases without a gene match: 12. The CDR3 runs 16 amino acids, cysteine and phenylalanine included. The only DNA kept is the CDR3, 48 bases in frame from the first base. CDR1 SGHTA and CDR2 FQGNSA were looked up in the germline V gene.

Concerning this clone itself: It has no known antigen specificity. No per-base quality is available; no much larger clone lies one base away.

The sample taken for sequencing was PBMCs or T cells enriched from blood (not recorded which). The sequence was collected from a woman aged 45-65 years who had recovered from COVID-19. The chain is encoded by TRBV7-2 joined to TRBJ2-1, with 9 junctional bases fitting TRBD1. The CDR3 loop reads CASSYLSTGGGYEQFF. The DNA reads as follows: TGTGCCAGCAGCTACTTATCGACAGGGGGGGGTTATGAGCAGTTCTTC.